This T cell receptor (beta chain) originates from a study of CD8+ T cells in alopecia areata. About the study: Among treated patients, severity was scored by affected scalp area percentage. General study results and limits: Lesional scalp, notably in alopecia totalis/universalis, had clonality above that of normal scalp. Resident alphabeta T cells of normal skin are also sequenced in scalp samples.

Note on this clone: What it binds is not known.

cDNA serving as the sequencing template came from extracted, reverse transcribed RNA. TCRdb's table, derived via immunoSEQ multiplex PCR, lists solely in-frame clones and lacks some. The sample has 110,000 to 150,000 clones; nearly 55% are singletons. Germline assignment: CDR1 MNHEY and CDR2 SVGAGI. Trimming removed 2 bases from V and 0 bases from J, with 10 bases in between. The CDR3 sequence is 15 residues long. Treatment here: oral pan-JAK inhibitor, 5-10 mg twice daily. Alopecia areata patients had lesional scalp punch biopsies and peripheral blood taken from them. The chain combines TRBV6-5 with TRBJ1-2; possibly TRBD1 for D (5 bases). This sample comprised CD8+ T cells sorted from blood, obtained at week 4, from a patient treated with tofacitinib. This clonotype was sampled from a human donor with alopecia areata. CDR3 coding DNA: TGTGCCAGCAGTTACCAACAGGAGACTAACTATGGCTACACCTTC. Its protein product is CASSYQQETNYGYTF.